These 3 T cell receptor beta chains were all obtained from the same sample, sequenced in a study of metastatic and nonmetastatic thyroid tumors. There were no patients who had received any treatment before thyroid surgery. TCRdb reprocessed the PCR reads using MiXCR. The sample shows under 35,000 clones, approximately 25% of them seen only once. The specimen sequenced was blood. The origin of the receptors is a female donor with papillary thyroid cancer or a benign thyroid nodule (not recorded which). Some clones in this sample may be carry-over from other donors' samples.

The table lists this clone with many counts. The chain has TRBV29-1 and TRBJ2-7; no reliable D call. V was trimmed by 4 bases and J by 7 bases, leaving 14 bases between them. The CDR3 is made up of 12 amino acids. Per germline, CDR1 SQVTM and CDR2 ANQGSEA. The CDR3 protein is CSVGAGWSEQYF. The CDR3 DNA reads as TGCAGCGTTGGCGCCGGGTGGAGTGAGCAGTACTTC.

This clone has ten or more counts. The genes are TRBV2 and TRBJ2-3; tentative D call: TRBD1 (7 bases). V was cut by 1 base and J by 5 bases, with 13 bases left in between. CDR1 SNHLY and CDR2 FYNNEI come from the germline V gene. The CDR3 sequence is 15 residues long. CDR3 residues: CASSEGRGVKDTQYF. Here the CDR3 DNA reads TGTGCCAGCAGTGAAGGCAGGGGGGTTAAAGATACGCAGTATTTT.

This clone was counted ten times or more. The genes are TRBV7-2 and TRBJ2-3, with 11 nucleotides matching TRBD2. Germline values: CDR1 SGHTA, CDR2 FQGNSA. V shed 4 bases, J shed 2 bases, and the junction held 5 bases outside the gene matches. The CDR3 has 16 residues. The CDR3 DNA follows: TGTGCCAGCAGCTCCGGGACTAGCGGAAACACAGATACGCAGTATTTT. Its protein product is CASSSGTSGNTDTQYF.